The TCR beta chain described here comes from a study of cytomegalovirus exposure and HLA in healthy donors. The study's findings and limits: An ancestry cluster, one associated with Asian ancestry, reportedly showed fewer N-insertions than the 666-donor mean in a later analysis. It was confirmed in vitro that three of the CMV-associated chains were specific for CMV antigens. Previously analyzed data showed that most TCR beta V segments were productive at a frequency of about 87% or about 30%.

On this clone: Its antigen is not known.

The CDR3 covers 14 residues. V lost 4 bases and J 4 bases, leaving 14 bases between the germline ends. The germline V gene encodes CDR1 SGHRS and CDR2 YFSETQ. In the PCR, 60 Vbeta and 13 Jbeta primers were used. The authors' processing: Tens of millions of unique TCR beta chains, roughly 11 million shared, were counted in a later analysis. Assay used: immunoSEQ multiplex PCR; TCRdb lists only in-frame clones, some missing. V and J calls and clone size are copied from that table; D and trimming were computed from the DNA. Found here are 100,000 or so clones; the top ten clones hold just under 3.5%. The sample taken for sequencing was PBMCs. The chain carries TRBV5-1 and TRBJ1-1; D possibly corresponds to TRBD1 (5 bases). The receptor was isolated from a woman aged 25 to 39 in good health and CMV-seronegative. The CDR3 DNA follows: TGCGCCAGCAGCCCGATGACAGAAACCACTGAAGCTTTCTTT. This sequence encodes CASSPMTETTEAFF.